Each of the 13 T cell receptor beta chains below was sequenced from the same sample in a study of blood T cells in healthy people across ages. Together with a sample-barcoded 5' primer, a J-beta primer mix was included in a second PCR lasting roughly 6 to 12 cycles. TCRdb processed the 5' RACE reads anew with MiXCR; each CDR3 protein has one entry. The table has 710,000 or so distinct CDR3 sequences, 32% seen once. Sequenced sample: blood. These receptors came from a woman of 80 years or more in good health.

In this sample, this clonotype turned up many times. The chain uses TRBV7-9 and TRBJ2-3; TRBD1 or TRBD2 may be the D gene (6 bases each). From germline, CDR1 is SEHNR and CDR2 FQNEAQ (reference sequence). The CDR3 totals 15 residues. V lost 8 bases and J 2 bases, leaving 17 bases between the germline ends. This chain's CDR3 is CASAETGADTDTQYF. In DNA form, the CDR3 reads TGTGCCAGCGCAGAAACGGGGGCCGACACAGATACGCAGTATTTT.

The J gene is TRBJ2-3, the V gene TRBV7-2; 11 nucleotides line up with TRBD2. Looked up from germline, CDR1 is SGHTA and CDR2 is FQGNSA. The ends lost 1 base at V and 0 bases at J; junction bases unmatched: 6. The CDR3 is made up of 18 amino acids. The CDR3 DNA follows: TGTGCCAGCAGCTTAGTTAGACTAGCGGGGCCCAGCACAGATACGCAGTATTTT. The encoded protein is CASSLVRLAGPSTDTQYF.

Many counts were recorded for this clonotype. In nucleotides, the CDR3 is TGCAGTGCTAGTTTACAGGGCACCTACAATGAGCAGTTCTTC. It specifies CSASLQGTYNEQFF. The chain carries TRBV20-1 and TRBJ2-1, with D maybe TRBD1 (6 bases). Deletions cut 3 bases from V and 2 bases from J, with 11 bases between. The CDR3 loop spans 14 amino acids. Germline CDR1 and CDR2: DFQATT and SNEGSKA (reference sequence).

This clonotype was counted at least ten times. The V gene is TRBV5-4, the J gene TRBJ2-4; tentatively, D is TRBD2 (5 bases). The V gene lost 0 bases and the J gene lost 9 bases, with 10 bases spanning the gap. CDR3 length equals 13 residues. Germline-derived CDR1 and CDR2 are SGHNT and YYREEE (reference sequence). The CDR3 region is CASSLAREGIQYF. In DNA form, the CDR3 reads TGTGCCAGCAGCTTGGCCCGAGAGGGCATTCAGTACTTC.

This clonotype showed up many times. The chain is built from TRBV20-1 and TRBJ2-5; D remains ambiguous. Trimming took 7 bases from V and 5 from J, leaving 11 bases between them. The CDR3 is 11 amino acids. The V gene's germline CDR1 is DFQATT and CDR2 SNEGSKA (reference sequence). The CDR3 sequence is CSGIPSETQYF. The DNA of the CDR3 is TGCAGTGGAATTCCTTCGGAGACCCAGTACTTC.

In this sample, this clonotype turned up a few times. This sequence may be a read error, since a much larger clone differs from it by one base. The chain joins TRBV7-2 to TRBJ2-7; 12 nucleotides agree with TRBD2. The length of the CDR3 is 17 residues. CDR1 and CDR2 (germline): SGHTA, FQGNSA. With V trimmed by 5 bases and J by 7 bases, 15 bases remained unmatched. CDR3 residues: CASSRGLAGSQRGEQYF. The CDR3 nucleotides are TGTGCCAGCAGCCGAGGACTAGCGGGGTCCCAGAGGGGGGAGCAGTACTTC.

Note on this clonotype: A clone one base away is much larger, so this may be a read error. The rearrangement links TRBV5-6 to TRBJ2-4, with 8 bases that match TRBD1. V trimming: 2 bases; J trimming: 13 bases; junction bases outside the gene matches: 14. The CDR3 is made up of 15 amino acids. Germline lookup yields CDR1 SGHDT and CDR2 YYEEEE. CDR3: CASSLGRTGTNGQYF. Written as DNA, the CDR3 is TGTGCCAGCAGCTTAGGGAGGACAGGGACGAACGGGCAGTACTTC.

This clonotype was picked up a small number of times. The genes are TRBV9 and TRBJ1-2, with unresolved D. The CDR3 length is 13 residues. V lost 4 bases, J lost 5 bases, and 12 bases lay in between. Germline V CDR1 and CDR2: SGDLS, YYNGEE. The CDR3 sequence: CASSNTGSYGYTF. Written as DNA, the CDR3 is TGTGCCAGCAGCAACACGGGCAGTTATGGCTACACCTTC.

The chain links TRBV20-1 to TRBJ1-4; 11 bases fit TRBD1. The CDR3 contains 15 residues. The J segment lost 6 bases and the V segment lost 5 bases, leaving 8 bases of the junction unmatched. The germline gives CDR1 DFQATT, CDR2 SNEGSKA (reference sequence). CDR3 in DNA: TGCAGTGCTTACCCCGGGACAGGGGGATATGAAAAACTGTTTTTT. This codes for CSAYPGTGGYEKLFF.

The gene calls are TRBV7-8 and TRBJ2-5; D is possibly TRBD2 (6 bases). Trimming shortened V by 1 base and J by 7 bases, and 16 bases separated the two germline ends. The germline gives CDR1 SGHVS, CDR2 FQNEAQ. CDR3 size: 15 residues. CDR3 nucleotide sequence: TGTGCCAGCAGCTTAGTAGCCGGGTTGGGAGGGACCCAGTACTTC. Its translation is CASSLVAGLGGTQYF.

This clonotype was detected many times. The chain is built from TRBV3-1 and TRBJ2-7; tentatively, D is TRBD2 (5 bases). The V end was cut by 6 bases, the J end by 4 bases, with 16 bases between. Looked up from germline, CDR1 is LGHDT and CDR2 is YNNKEL (reference sequence). CDR3 length: 14 amino acids. CDR3 sequence: CASSPSGSVYEQYF. The CDR3 coding sequence is TGTGCCAGCAGTCCCTCGGGGTCGGTTTACGAGCAGTACTTC.

This chain links TRBV12-3 or TRBV12-4 with TRBJ2-2, with 12 bases identical to TRBD2. V lost 5 bases and J lost 5; bases outside the gene matches: 3. The CDR3 extends over 15 amino acids. The CDR3 spells CASSTSGGRTGELFF. The CDR3 nucleotides are TGTGCCAGCAGTACTAGCGGGGGGCGAACCGGGGAGCTGTTTTTT.

This clonotype was observed many times. CDR3 protein: CASSSPTGGFTDTQYF. In DNA form, the CDR3 reads TGTGCCAGCAGTTCGCCGACCGGGGGTTTCACAGATACGCAGTATTTT. The chain employs TRBV6-1 and TRBJ2-3, with a possible D match to TRBD2 (6 bases). CDR3 length: 16 amino acids. Germline CDR1 MNHNS, CDR2 SASEGT. Between the trimmed V and J ends, which lost 5 bases and 2 bases, there was a span of 17 bases.